The sample holds many counts of the clone carrying this T cell receptor beta chain. This sample was included in a study of T-cell reconstitution after alpha-beta-depleted transplantation in children. The TCRbeta library was prepared with unique molecular identifiers. MiXCR, applied by TCRdb to the PCR reads, yields one record per CDR3 protein. There are over 70,000 distinct CDR3 sequences in the sample; approximately 8.4% occur only once, and 5.5% to 8.5% lies in the top ten. CDR1 DFQATT and CDR2 SNEGSKA come from the germline V gene (reference sequence). CDR3 length: 14 residues. V was pared by 2 bases and J by 4 bases, with 5 bases of the junction left unmatched.

Specimen: PBMCs from the stem cell graft donor, collected from the stem cell graft. The sequence came from a human donor who donated a stem cell graft to a child with congenital amegakaryocytic thrombocytopenia. The gene calls are TRBV20-1 and TRBJ1-5; 7 bases are a match to TRBD1. CDR3 nucleotide sequence: TGCAGTGCTAGACTTAGACAGGGAAATCAGCCCCAGCATTTT. It translates to CSARLRQGNQPQHF.